The 11 T cell receptor beta chains given below trace back to one sample, sequenced in a study of human T cells and chemical hapten exposure (dated by TCRdb to the early 2020s). Receptor amplification or capture employed RACE. TCRdb names NextSeq 500 as the instrument used. In-frame beta chains were kept once TCRdb had trimmed the public reads at Q25 with fastp and called clones with MiXCR. When rows share a CDR3 protein, they turn into one entry using the most common DNA and genes. The sample table shows 25,000 to 30,000 distinct CDR3 sequences, and 7.5% to 10% are seen once. Of the sample, approximately 7% is held by the ten largest clones. In the paper's terms, the time point label means: patch test 2, 6 weeks after DPC sensitization. Read against the paper, the sample's treatment or condition label means: therapeutic diphenylcyclopropenone sensitization with weekly scalp DPC. The input for sequencing was whole blood, taken in connection with sensitization to the hapten diphenylcyclopropenone (DPC). The receptor source for this set is a young man with alopecia areata. Some clones in this sample may be carry-over from other donors' samples.

This clonotype was seen ten or more times. This chain links TRBV20-1 with TRBJ2-3; 9 bases are shared with TRBD1. Per the germline V gene, CDR1 is DFQATT and CDR2 is SNEGSKA (reference sequence). The V and J ends lost 5 bases and 3 bases, in that order; junction bases with no gene match: 6. The CDR3 contains 14 residues. DNA of the CDR3: TGCAGTGCTTCTCTGGACAGGGGTACAGATACGCAGTATTTT. It translates to CSASLDRGTDTQYF.

J is TRBJ1-4 and V is TRBV6-1; D is undetermined. V was cut by 5 bases and J by 8 bases, with 15 bases left in between. The CDR3 totals 14 residues. Germline V CDR1 and CDR2: MNHNS, SASEGT. The CDR3 sequence is CASSPGGWEEKLFF. CDR3 in DNA: TGTGCCAGCAGTCCTGGAGGGTGGGAGGAAAAACTGTTTTTT.

The chain links TRBV29-1 to TRBJ1-1; 10 bases match TRBD1. This CDR3 has 14 residues. Looked up from germline, CDR1 is SQVTM and CDR2 is ANQGSEA. V lost 5 bases and J lost 0; bases outside the gene matches: 3. For the CDR3, the DNA is TGCAGCGTTTCGACAGGGGGCCTGAACACTGAAGCTTTCTTT. This gives the protein CSVSTGGLNTEAFF. Using reference TRBV29-1 and TRBJ1-1 for the parts outside the CDR3, the full variable domain is SAVISQKPSRDICQRGTSLTIQCQVDSQVTMMFWYRQQPGQSLTLIATANQGSEATYESGFVIDKFPISRPNLTFSTLTVSNMSPEDSSIYLCSVSTGGLNTEAFFGQGTRLTVV.

This clonotype was seen ten or more times. The chain recombines TRBV7-2 with TRBJ1-3; no firm D call. The CDR3 extends over 15 amino acids. Between the trimmed V and J ends, which lost 5 bases and 2 bases, there was a span of 13 bases. Germline V CDR1 and CDR2: SGHTA, FQGNSA. CDR3 sequence: CASSPLHRAGNTIYF. For the CDR3, the DNA is TGTGCCAGCAGCCCATTACATAGGGCTGGAAACACCATATATTTT.

In this sample, this clonotype turned up many times. J is TRBJ2-1 and V is TRBV6-2 or TRBV6-3; 7 bases map to TRBD2. The CDR3 loop spans 16 amino acids. The trim removed 0 bases at V and 6 bases at J, leaving 8 bases unmatched. Germline V lookup: CDR1 MNHEY, CDR2 SVGEGT. The CDR3 loop reads CASSYSLTSMGNEQFF. The CDR3 DNA reads TGTGCCAGCAGTTACTCCCTGACTAGCATGGGCAATGAGCAGTTCTTC.

The chain carries TRBV4-3 and TRBJ2-2; 7 nucleotides line up with TRBD1. The trim removed 4 bases at V and 4 bases at J, leaving 3 bases unmatched. CDR3 length equals 14 residues. From germline, CDR1 is LGHNA and CDR2 YSLEER. CDR3 loop: CASSPGQATGELFF. In DNA form, the CDR3 reads TGCGCCAGCAGCCCCGGACAGGCCACCGGGGAGCTGTTTTTT.

This clonotype was seen repeatedly, ten times or more. The rearrangement joins TRBV12-3 or TRBV12-4 to TRBJ1-1; D not resolved. V lost 4 bases and J lost 3, with 15 bases in between. The CDR3 is 15 amino acids. DNA of the CDR3: TGTGCCAGCAGTTCTGGCCAGGTAGGGTACACTGAAGCTTTCTTT. Its protein is CASSSGQVGYTEAFF.

This clonotype occurred a few times. The chain links TRBV24-1 to TRBJ2-1, with D maybe TRBD1 (5 bases). CDR1 and CDR2 (germline): KGHDR, SFDVKD. This CDR3 contains 15 residues. V lost 9 bases and J 0 bases, leaving 14 bases between the germline ends. The CDR3 DNA follows: TGTGCCACCTCGGACACCCAGAGCTCCTACAATGAGCAGTTCTTC. Encoded protein: CATSDTQSSYNEQFF.

This clonotype was picked up many times. V is TRBV30 and J is TRBJ1-3; D is undetermined. V gave up 2 bases and J gave up 2 bases, with 10 bases separating them. CDR3 length equals 14 residues. The V gene's germline CDR1 is GTSNPN and CDR2 SVGIG (reference sequence). As DNA, the CDR3 is TGTGCCTGGAGTTGGGAGAGGGCTGGAAACACCATATATTTT. It encodes CAWSWERAGNTIYF.

This clonotype turned up a few times. This chain connects TRBV6-5 to TRBJ2-6, with D maybe TRBD2 (5 bases). This CDR3 region has 15 residues. The germline V gene encodes CDR1 MNHEY and CDR2 SVGAGI. The V gene lost 5 bases and the J gene lost 2 bases, with 10 bases spanning the gap. This CDR3 is CASSRGSPGANVLTF. The CDR3 DNA follows: TGTGCCAGCAGTCGAGGGAGCCCTGGGGCCAACGTCCTGACTTTC.

In this sample, this clonotype turned up many times. This chain connects TRBV2 to TRBJ1-1; D gene ambiguous. Germline V lookup: CDR1 SNHLY, CDR2 FYNNEI. The CDR3 covers 13 residues. V lost 5 bases and J 1 base, leaving 8 bases between the germline ends. The CDR3 nucleotides read TGTGCCAGCAGTTACTCAGAGAACACTGAAGCTTTCTTT. Translation: CASSYSENTEAFF.